Listed here are 8 T cell receptor beta chains from one sample, sequenced in a study of blood T cell repertoires in COVID-19. The table came from immunoSEQ multiplex PCR; TCRdb's copy has only in-frame clones and leaves some out. The table has tens of thousands of clones, around nine tenths seen once. Material for sequencing was peripheral blood. The receptors were gathered from a woman aged 80 or over with acute or convalescent COVID-19.

This clone was observed a few times. The V and J genes are TRBV19 and TRBJ1-2, with a tentative D call TRBD1 (6 bases). Trimming took 4 bases from V and 4 from J, leaving 16 bases between them. The CDR3 has 15 amino acids. Germline loops: CDR1 LNHDA, CDR2 SQIVND (reference sequence). Here the CDR3 DNA reads TGTGCCAGTAGTAAATCAGACAGGCGTTCCTATGGCTACACCTTC. This translates into CASSKSDRRSYGYTF.

This chain connects TRBV11-2 to TRBJ2-1, with D perhaps matching TRBD2 (6 bases). V lost 1 base to trimming and J lost 9 bases, with 10 bases between them. The germline V gene encodes CDR1 SGHAT and CDR2 FQNNGV. The CDR3 is 13 amino acids. This chain's CDR3 is CASSLVLAGEQFF. The CDR3 nucleotides read TGTGCCAGCAGCTTAGTACTAGCCGGTGAGCAGTTCTTC.

The V and J genes are TRBV3-1 (or the pseudogene TRBV3-2) and TRBJ1-2; 7 nucleotides match TRBD1. The CDR3 sequence is 15 residues long. CDR1 and CDR2 (germline): LGHDT, YNNKEL (reference sequence). The V segment lost 2 bases and the J segment 4 bases; nucleotides outside the gene matches: 7. As DNA, the CDR3 is TGTGCCAGCAGCCAATGGCAGGGGGGCACCTATGGCTACACCTTC. It encodes CASSQWQGGTYGYTF.

This clone has only one observation. This chain uses TRBV19 with TRBJ1-1; the match to TRBD1 covers 7 bases. The germline V gene has CDR1 LNHDA and CDR2 SQIVND (reference sequence). The CDR3 contains 15 residues. The V gene end was trimmed by 4 bases and the J gene end by 1 base; junction bases not matched to a gene: 6. CDR3 protein: CASSTDRVGNTEAFF. The CDR3 nucleotides are TGTGCCAGTAGTACCGACAGGGTCGGGAACACTGAAGCTTTCTTT.

V usage is TRBV9 and J usage is TRBJ2-7, with 10 nucleotides matching TRBD1. There are 16 residues in the CDR3. Germline V gene lookup returns CDR1 SGDLS and CDR2 YYNGEE. J was trimmed by 4 bases and V by 0 bases; bases with no gene match: 7. The CDR3 coding sequence is TGTGCCAGCAGCGTAGCTCCAACGGGACAGGGGTACGAGCAGTACTTC. Its translation: CASSVAPTGQGYEQYF.

V gene TRBV30 combines with J gene TRBJ1-5; a possible D gene is TRBD1 (6 bases). The CDR3 is 14 residues long. Germline-derived CDR1 and CDR2 are GTSNPN and SVGIG (reference sequence). V lost 0 bases, J lost 4 bases, and 10 bases lay in between. The CDR3 nucleotides read TGTGCCTGGAGTGTAGGGACATTGAATCAGCCCCAGCATTTT. Protein: CAWSVGTLNQPQHF.

This chain links TRBV19 with TRBJ2-5; TRBD2 matches 14 bases. The V gene's germline CDR1 is LNHDA and CDR2 SQIVND (reference sequence). The length of the CDR3 is 15 residues. V lost 3 bases, J lost 4 bases, and 1 base stayed unmatched. The CDR3 DNA follows: TGTGCCAGTAGTATTGGACTAGCGGGGGGAGAGACCCAGTACTTC. This translates into CASSIGLAGGETQYF.

This chain connects TRBV18 to TRBJ2-2, with D tentatively TRBD2 (6 bases). This CDR3 contains 17 residues. Germline CDR1 reads KGHSH; CDR2 reads LQKENI. The V end was cut by 1 base, the J end by 0 bases, with 12 bases between. The CDR3 sequence: CASSPQRVSTNTGELFF. The CDR3 DNA follows: TGTGCCAGCTCACCACAGCGGGTATCCACGAACACCGGGGAGCTGTTTTTT.